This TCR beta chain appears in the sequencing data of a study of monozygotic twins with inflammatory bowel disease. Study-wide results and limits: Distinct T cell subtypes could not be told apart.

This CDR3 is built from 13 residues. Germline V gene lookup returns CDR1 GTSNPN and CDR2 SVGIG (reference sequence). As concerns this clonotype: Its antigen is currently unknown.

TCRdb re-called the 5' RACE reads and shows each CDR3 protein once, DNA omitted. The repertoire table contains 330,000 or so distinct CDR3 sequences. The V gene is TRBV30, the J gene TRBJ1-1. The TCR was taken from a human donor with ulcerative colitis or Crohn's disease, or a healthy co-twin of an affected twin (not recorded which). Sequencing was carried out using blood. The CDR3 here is CAWRNRQNTEAFF. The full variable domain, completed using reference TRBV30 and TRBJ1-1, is SQTIHQWPATLVQPVGSPLSLECTVEGTSNPNLYWYRQAAGRGLQLLFYSVGIGQISSEVPQNLSASRPQDRQFILSSKKLLLSDSGFYLCAWRNRQNTEAFFGQGTRLTVV.